This is a list of T cell receptor beta chains from one sample in a study of T cells in Graves' hyperthyroidism and ophthalmopathy. TCRdb used MiXCR to reprocess the multiplex PCR reads, holding one entry per CDR3 protein. The sample records 360,000 or so distinct CDR3 sequences, 13% to 15% being singletons. Sequences were obtained from blood. The receptors come from a woman in her sixties with Graves' ophthalmopathy. Both conserved end residues are part of each CDR3. A D gene is named only where the DNA matches it firmly. The listing skips clone size in some rows; elsewhere it reads once, few, many or a size class.

j_call: TRBJ2-7; d_call: TRBD2; clone_size: few; v_call: TRBV20-1; cdr3_aa: CSARDPSGSHEQYF; cdr3_nt: TGCAGTGCTAGAGATCCTAGCGGGAGCCACGAGCAGTACTTC
j_call: TRBJ1-5; d_call: NA; clone_size: NA; v_call: TRBV12-3/TRBV12-4; cdr3_aa: CASSLEGGWHQPQHF; cdr3_nt: TGTGCCAGCAGTTTAGAGGGGGGGTGGCATCAGCCCCAGCATTTT
j_call: TRBJ1-3; d_call: NA; clone_size: few; v_call: TRBV27; cdr3_aa: CASWEGTSGNTIYF; cdr3_nt: TGTGCCAGCTGGGAGGGGACCTCTGGAAACACCATATATTTT
j_call: TRBJ1-1; d_call: NA; clone_size: few; v_call: TRBV27; cdr3_aa: CASTNLGTEAFF; cdr3_nt: TGTGCCAGCACTAACCTCGGGACTGAAGCTTTCTTT
j_call: TRBJ2-7; d_call: NA; clone_size: NA; v_call: TRBV5-1; cdr3_aa: CASSLTRPYEQYF; cdr3_nt: TGCGCCAGCAGCTTGACTAGACCCTACGAGCAGTACTTC
j_call: TRBJ2-3; d_call: NA; clone_size: few; v_call: TRBV7-2; cdr3_aa: CASAPRRARDTQYF; cdr3_nt: TGTGCCAGCGCCCCCCGGAGGGCCAGAGATACGCAGTATTTT
j_call: TRBJ1-3; d_call: NA; clone_size: few; v_call: TRBV7-2; cdr3_aa: CASSLNSGDGNTIYF; cdr3_nt: TGTGCCAGCAGCCTGAACTCAGGGGACGGAAACACCATATATTTT
j_call: TRBJ1-3; d_call: TRBD1; clone_size: many; v_call: TRBV3-1; cdr3_aa: CASSPGTVGNTIYF; cdr3_nt: TGTGCCAGCAGCCCCGGGACAGTTGGAAACACCATATATTTT
j_call: TRBJ1-4; d_call: NA; clone_size: many; v_call: TRBV20-1; cdr3_aa: CSAMRAGSTNEKLFF; cdr3_nt: TGCAGTGCTATGCGGGCGGGATCAACTAATGAAAAACTGTTTTTT
j_call: TRBJ2-5; d_call: NA; clone_size: NA; v_call: TRBV5-1; cdr3_aa: CASSFGGHETQYF; cdr3_nt: TGCGCCAGCAGCTTCGGGGGTCATGAGACCCAGTACTTC